What follows are 8 T cell receptor beta chains derived from one specimen sequenced in a study of blood T cell repertoires in COVID-19. Assay used: immunoSEQ multiplex PCR; TCRdb lists only in-frame clones, some missing. In the table there are over 150,000 clones, roughly 92% of which are singletons. Source material: peripheral blood. The receptor set was obtained from a young man with COVID-19, enrolled during active disease.

This clone appeared once. The chain links TRBV6-5 to TRBJ1-4; 7 nucleotides agree with TRBD1. The CDR3 has 14 amino acids. Germline V gives CDR1 MNHEY, CDR2 SVGAGI. V gave up 8 bases and J gave up 3 bases; unmatched junction bases: 6. In nucleotides, the CDR3 is TGTGCCAGCCGGGGACAGCTGGCTAATGAAAAACTGTTTTTT. Translation: CASRGQLANEKLFF.

The CDR3 region has the DNA TGTGCCTGGAGTGTAAGACACCCCTCAGGGGACGAGCAGTACTTC. Translation gives CAWSVRHPSGDEQYF. The rearrangement uses TRBV30 and TRBJ2-7; D is possibly TRBD1 (6 bases). This CDR3 has 15 amino acids. CDR1 is GTSNPN and CDR2 is SVGIG in the germline V gene (reference sequence). Trimming cost V 0 bases and J 5 bases, with 17 bases left between them. The complete variable domain, with remaining parts taken from reference TRBV30 and TRBJ2-7, reads SQTIHQWPATLVQPVGSPLSLECTVEGTSNPNLYWYRQAAGRGLQLLFYSVGIGQISSEVPQNLSASRPQDRQFILSSKKLLLSDSGFYLCAWSVRHPSGDEQYFGPGTRLTVT.

The CDR3 DNA is TGTGCCAGCAGGCCCCGGGACACCATGAACACTGAAGCTTTCTTT. Protein: CASRPRDTMNTEAFF. This chain links TRBV2 with TRBJ1-1, with D possibly being TRBD1 (6 bases). Trimming took off 6 bases at V and 0 bases at J, with 14 bases between the two ends. The CDR3 contains 15 residues. CDR1 and CDR2 from the germline V gene are SNHLY and FYNNEI.

CDR3 sequence: CASSIDPAGMNTEAFF. Written as DNA, the CDR3 is TGTGCCAGTAGTATAGATCCGGCAGGCATGAACACTGAAGCTTTCTTT. This chain links TRBV19 with TRBJ1-1, with no clear D. This CDR3 spans 16 amino acids. Per the germline V gene, CDR1 is LNHDA and CDR2 is SQIVND (reference sequence). V was cut by 0 bases and J by 0 bases, with 11 bases left in between.

The sample holds a few counts of this clone. The CDR3 loop reads CASSITPPGELFF. CDR3 in DNA: TGTGCCAGCAGCATTACTCCTCCCGGGGAGCTGTTTTTT. This chain connects TRBV7-6 to TRBJ2-2; D unresolved. The V end was cut by 5 bases, the J end by 6 bases, with 10 bases between. Looked up from germline, CDR1 is SGHVS and CDR2 is FNYEAQ. CDR3 size: 13 residues.

This chain links TRBV5-1 with TRBJ1-4, with D possibly TRBD1 on 5 matching bases. The ends were cut back, 2 bases at V and 0 bases at J, with 14 bases in the middle. The CDR3 length is 17 residues. Germline CDR1 and CDR2: SGHRS and YFSETQ. The CDR3 is CASSFEIGAPTNEKLFF. The CDR3 region has the DNA TGCGCCAGCAGCTTTGAGATAGGGGCCCCAACTAATGAAAAACTGTTTTTT. The full variable domain, completed using reference TRBV5-1 and TRBJ1-4, is KAGVTQTPRYLIKTRGQQVTLSCSPISGHRSVSWYQQTPGQGLQFLFEYFSETQRNKGNFPGRFSGRQFSNSRSEMNVSTLELGDSALYLCASSFEIGAPTNEKLFFGSGTQLSVL.

V and J are TRBV5-6 and TRBJ2-1, with D possibly matching TRBD1 (5 bases). The CDR3 is 14 residues long. V was clipped by 4 bases and J by 5 bases, with 13 bases between them. Germline CDR1 reads SGHDT; CDR2 reads YYEEEE. The CDR3 DNA sequence: TGTGCCAGCAGCACCCCGCGACAGAACAATGAGCAGTTCTTC. This codes for CASSTPRQNNEQFF. Based on the CDR3 plus reference TRBV5-6 and TRBJ2-1, the full variable domain is DAGVTQSPTHLIKTRGQQVTLRCSPKSGHDTVSWYQQALGQGPQFIFQYYEEEERQRGNFPDRFSGHQFPNYSSELNVNALLLGDSALYLCASSTPRQNNEQFFGPGTRLTVL.

The CDR3 coding sequence is TGTGCCAGCAGTTCCGGGTCCTATGGCTACACCTTC. Translating it yields CASSSGSYGYTF. This sequence joins TRBV6-5 and TRBJ1-2; D is uncertain. Germline CDR1 reads MNHEY; CDR2 reads SVGAGI. The V and J ends lost 4 bases and 4 bases respectively, with 7 bases between them. CDR3 length equals 12 residues.